The 8 T cell receptor beta chains below all came from one sample that was sequenced in a study of blood T cell repertoires in COVID-19. Sequenced by immunoSEQ multiplex PCR; TCRdb stores in-frame clones only, minus some. The table has 380,000 or so clones, roughly 80% seen once. Specimen: peripheral blood. These receptors came from a human donor with acute or convalescent COVID-19. The donor label of this sample is uncertain.

The CDR3 region has the DNA TGTGCCAGCAGCTTAGAAATCTCCCGGAACACTGAAGCTTTCTTT. Translation: CASSLEISRNTEAFF. The rearrangement uses TRBV13 and TRBJ1-1; D is ambiguous. Trimming took off 1 base at V and 1 base at J, with 10 bases between the two ends. This CDR3 has 15 amino acids. Germline lookup yields CDR1 PRHDT and CDR2 FYEKMQ (reference sequence).

The chain recombines TRBV30 with TRBJ1-5; no firm D call. The CDR3 spans 13 residues. V was pared by 1 base and J by 1 base, with 5 bases between. CDR1 is GTSNPN, CDR2 SVGIG, per germline (reference sequence). DNA for the CDR3: TGTGCCTGGAGTGGGCACAGCAATCAGCCCCAGCATTTT. Translating it yields CAWSGHSNQPQHF.

The V gene is TRBV21-1, the J gene TRBJ1-2; the table's D call, TRBD1, has no DNA check behind it. TRBV21-1 has pseudogene status. There are 15 residues in the CDR3. Here the CDR3 reads CASSKRLDRESGYTF. The CDR3, as DNA: TGTGCCAGCAGCAAACGTCTAGACAGGGAATCTGGCTACACCTTC.

Of note for this clone: This specimen includes other DNA sequences encoding the same CDR3. The genes are TRBV5-1 and TRBJ2-1; 13 nucleotides agree with TRBD2. Germline CDR1 reads SGHRS; CDR2 reads YFSETQ. This CDR3 has 15 residues. The junction had 2 bases not matched to a gene; V was cut back by 1 base and J by 7 bases. The CDR3 DNA reads TGCGCCAGCAGCTTGTTACTAGCGGGGGGGAATGAGCAGTTCTTC. Its protein is CASSLLLAGGNEQFF.

Here the CDR3 reads CAWSADSSYNEKLFF. The CDR3 DNA reads as TGTGCCTGGAGTGCGGACAGTTCTTATAATGAAAAACTGTTTTTT. The chain is built from TRBV30 and TRBJ1-4; D perhaps matches TRBD1 (6 bases). V lost 1 base, J lost 4 bases, and 13 bases lay in between. This CDR3 is built from 15 residues. The germline CDR1 and CDR2 sequences are GTSNPN and SVGIG (reference sequence).

The chain uses TRBV9 and TRBJ2-1; 11 bases agree with TRBD2. The length of the CDR3 is 15 residues. Germline CDR1 SGDLS, CDR2 YYNGEE. The J segment lost 7 bases and the V segment lost 5 bases, leaving 8 bases of the junction unmatched. CDR3 region: CASRASGGLRNEQFF. In DNA form, the CDR3 reads TGTGCCAGCAGAGCTAGCGGGGGGCTCAGGAATGAGCAGTTCTTC.

This chain joins TRBV2 and TRBJ2-3, with TRBD2 as a possible D gene (5 bases). CDR1 is SNHLY, CDR2 FYNNEI, per germline. The CDR3 sequence is 14 residues long. V dropped 7 bases and J dropped 1 base, with 12 bases sitting between them. The CDR3 loop reads CASMPGSRTDTQYF. The DNA for the CDR3 is TGTGCCAGCATGCCGGGATCCCGCACAGATACGCAGTATTTT.

This clone has just one count. V is TRBV7-6 and J is TRBJ2-5; TRBD2 aligns across 9 bases. Trimming removed 5 bases from V and 5 bases from J; junction bases left unmatched: 18. The CDR3 loop spans 18 amino acids. Germline CDR1 is SGHVS and CDR2 is FNYEAQ. For the CDR3, the DNA is TGTGCCAGCAGCCAACAACCCTGGGGACTAGCAGTCCAGGAGACCCAGTACTTC. This codes for CASSQQPWGLAVQETQYF.